The present T cell receptor (beta chain) was sequenced within a study of blood T cells in healthy people across ages. The study, taken as a whole, reports: Because sorting was not performed, PBMCs prevented conclusive naive versus antigen-experienced comparison.

Peripheral blood from each donor was collected in a volume of about 9.9 milliliters. This clonotype came up a few times. The antigen is undetermined. Together with a sample-barcoded 5' primer, a J-beta primer mix was included in a second PCR lasting roughly 7 to 11 cycles. TCRdb reprocessed the 5' RACE reads via MiXCR and lists one record per CDR3 protein. Of about 680,000 distinct CDR3 sequences in the sample, 45% to 50% were seen once. CDR3 length equals 14 residues. Germline V gene lookup returns CDR1 MNHEY and CDR2 SVGAGI. V lost 0 bases, J lost 0 bases, and 6 bases lay in between. Sample: blood. The genes are TRBV6-5 and TRBJ2-7; no clear D gene. The origin of this receptor is a woman in her sixties or seventies in good health. Written as DNA, the CDR3 is TGTGCCAGCAGTTACTCTAGGAGCTCCTACGAGCAGTACTTC. As protein: CASSYSRSSYEQYF.